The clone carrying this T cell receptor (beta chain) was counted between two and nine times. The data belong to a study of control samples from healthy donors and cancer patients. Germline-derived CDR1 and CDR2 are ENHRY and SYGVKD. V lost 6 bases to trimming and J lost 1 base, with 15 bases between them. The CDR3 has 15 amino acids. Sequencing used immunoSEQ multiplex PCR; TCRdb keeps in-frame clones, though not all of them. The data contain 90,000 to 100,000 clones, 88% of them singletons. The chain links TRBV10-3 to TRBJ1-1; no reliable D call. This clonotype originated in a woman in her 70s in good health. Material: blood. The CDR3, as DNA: TGTGCCATCAGATTTGAACCCCAGAGGAACACTGAAGCTTTCTTT. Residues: CAIRFEPQRNTEAFF.